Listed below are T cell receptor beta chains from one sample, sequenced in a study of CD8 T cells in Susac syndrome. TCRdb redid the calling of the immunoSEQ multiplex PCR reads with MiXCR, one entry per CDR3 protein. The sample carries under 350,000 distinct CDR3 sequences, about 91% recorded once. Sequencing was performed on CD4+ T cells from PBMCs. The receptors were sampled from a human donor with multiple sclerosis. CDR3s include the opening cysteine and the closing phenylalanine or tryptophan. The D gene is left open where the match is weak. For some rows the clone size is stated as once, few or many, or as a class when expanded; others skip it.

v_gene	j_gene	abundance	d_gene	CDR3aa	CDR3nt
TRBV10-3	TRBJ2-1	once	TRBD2	CAISESLAGKANEQFF	TGTGCCATCAGTGAGTCGCTAGCGGGCAAGGCCAATGAGCAGTTCTTC
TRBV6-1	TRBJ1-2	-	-	CASSAINIYGYTF	TGTGCCAGCAGTGCCATAAATATCTATGGCTACACCTTC
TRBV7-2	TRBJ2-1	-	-	CASSFLLSGQFF	TGTGCCAGCAGCTTCCTTTTGAGCGGCCAGTTCTTC
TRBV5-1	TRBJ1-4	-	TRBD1	CASGQGLENEKLFF	TGCGCCAGCGGACAGGGATTGGAAAATGAAAAACTGTTTTTT
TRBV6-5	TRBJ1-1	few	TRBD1	CASSNDRVNTEAFF	TGTGCCAGCAGTAACGACAGGGTGAACACTGAAGCTTTCTTT
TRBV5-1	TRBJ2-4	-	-	CASSLVGENIQYF	TGCGCCAGCAGCTTGGTCGGGGAAAACATTCAGTACTTC
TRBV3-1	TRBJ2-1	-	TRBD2	CASSPLPGLAGGPGRYNEQFF	TGTGCCAGCAGCCCCCTCCCGGGACTAGCGGGGGGGCCAGGGAGGTACAATGAGCAGTTCTTC
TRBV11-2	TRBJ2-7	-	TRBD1	CASSPLTGQGPYEQYF	TGTGCCAGCAGCCCCCTTACAGGACAGGGGCCCTACGAGCAGTACTTC
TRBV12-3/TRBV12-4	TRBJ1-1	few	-	CASSLRGGTEAFF	TGTGCCAGCAGTTTAAGGGGTGGCACTGAAGCTTTCTTT
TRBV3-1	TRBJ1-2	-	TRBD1	CASSLMGQSYGYTF	TGTGCCAGCAGCCTCATGGGACAGAGCTATGGCTACACCTTC
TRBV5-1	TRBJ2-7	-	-	CASSLETGPYEQYF	TGCGCCAGCAGCTTGGAGACAGGACCCTACGAGCAGTACTTC
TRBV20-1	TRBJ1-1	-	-	CSAGKGSGLRRAEAFF	TGCAGTGCTGGAAAGGGGTCAGGGTTAAGACGGGCTGAAGCTTTCTTT
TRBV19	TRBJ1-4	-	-	CASSVRSRLNEKLFF	TGTGCCAGTAGTGTTAGGAGTCGGCTTAATGAAAAACTGTTTTTT
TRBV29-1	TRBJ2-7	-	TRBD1	CSAGGGQGHDEQYF	TGCAGCGCGGGGGGGGGACAGGGGCATGACGAGCAGTACTTC
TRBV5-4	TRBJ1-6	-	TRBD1	CATGGDRSSYNSPLHF	TGTGCCACCGGGGGGGACAGAAGCTCCTATAATTCACCCCTCCACTTT
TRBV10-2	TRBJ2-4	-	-	CASSETGSIAKNIQYF	TGCGCCAGCAGTGAGACGGGTTCGATAGCCAAAAACATTCAGTACTTC
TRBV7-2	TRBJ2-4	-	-	CASSERVYKNIQYF	TGTGCCAGCAGCGAACGCGTATACAAAAACATTCAGTACTTC
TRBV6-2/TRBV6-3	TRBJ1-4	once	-	CASSSQWTNEKLFF	TGTGCCAGCAGTTCGCAATGGACTAATGAAAAACTGTTTTTT
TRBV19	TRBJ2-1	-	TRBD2	CASKAGGPGNEQFF	TGTGCCAGTAAAGCGGGAGGGCCTGGCAATGAGCAGTTCTTC
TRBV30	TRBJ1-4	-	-	CAGQSSGEEKLFF	TGTGCCGGGCAGTCAAGCGGTGAGGAAAAACTGTTTTTT
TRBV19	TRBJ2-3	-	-	CASSIDRLEGTQYF	TGTGCCAGTAGTATTGATAGGCTAGAGGGTACGCAGTATTTT
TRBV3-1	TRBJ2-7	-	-	CASSPQVGGAGEQYF	TGTGCCAGCAGCCCCCAAGTGGGGGGCGCGGGGGAGCAGTACTTC
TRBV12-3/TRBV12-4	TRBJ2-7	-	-	CASSLSAGQPRYF	TGTGCCAGCAGTTTATCCGCCGGACAGCCTAGGTACTTC
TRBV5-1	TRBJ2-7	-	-	CASSLNPSVYEQYF	TGCGCCAGCAGCTTGAATCCTAGCGTGTACGAGCAGTACTTC
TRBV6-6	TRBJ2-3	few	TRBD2	CASSYRRETQYF	TGTGCCAGCAGTTACAGGCGGGAGACGCAGTATTTT
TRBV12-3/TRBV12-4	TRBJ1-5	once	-	CASSPGLSGPQHF	TGTGCCAGCAGTCCCGGACTATCAGGGCCCCAGCATTTT